This T cell receptor (beta chain) appears in the sequencing data of a study of cytomegalovirus exposure and HLA in healthy donors. This CDR3 spans 18 amino acids. The germline V gene has CDR1 MNHNS and CDR2 SASEGT. V dropped 2 bases and J dropped 4 bases, with 21 bases sitting between them. General study results and limits: The study designated fewer than 200 TCR beta chains cytomegalovirus-associated.

It was with 60 Vbeta and 13 Jbeta primers that the PCR ran. Profiled with immunoSEQ multiplex PCR; TCRdb holds only in-frame clones, not every one. The profile shows over 100,000 clones, around four fifths of them singletons. Turning to this clone: Its antigen is not known.

Material: PBMCs. The receptor's source is a woman in her forties or fifties in good health and CMV-seropositive. The chain carries TRBV6-1 and TRBJ2-1; D not resolved. The CDR3 coding sequence is TGTGCCAGCAGTGAACTCCACGGCGGCTCCATTTTATACAATGAGCAGTTCTTC. Protein sequence: CASSELHGGSILYNEQFF.